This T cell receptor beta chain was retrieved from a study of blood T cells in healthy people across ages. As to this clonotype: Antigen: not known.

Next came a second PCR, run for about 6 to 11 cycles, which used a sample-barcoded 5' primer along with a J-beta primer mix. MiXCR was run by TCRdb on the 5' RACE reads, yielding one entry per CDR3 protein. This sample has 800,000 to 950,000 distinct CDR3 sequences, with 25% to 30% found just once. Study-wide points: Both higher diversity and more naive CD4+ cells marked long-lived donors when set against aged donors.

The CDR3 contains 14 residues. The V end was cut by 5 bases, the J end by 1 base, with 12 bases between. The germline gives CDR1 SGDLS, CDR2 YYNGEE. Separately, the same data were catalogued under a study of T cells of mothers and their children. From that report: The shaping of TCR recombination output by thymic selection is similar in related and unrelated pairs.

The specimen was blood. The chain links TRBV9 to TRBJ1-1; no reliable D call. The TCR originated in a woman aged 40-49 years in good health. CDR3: CASSVLLENTEAFF. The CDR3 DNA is TGTGCCAGCAGTGTACTATTAGAGAACACTGAAGCTTTCTTT.